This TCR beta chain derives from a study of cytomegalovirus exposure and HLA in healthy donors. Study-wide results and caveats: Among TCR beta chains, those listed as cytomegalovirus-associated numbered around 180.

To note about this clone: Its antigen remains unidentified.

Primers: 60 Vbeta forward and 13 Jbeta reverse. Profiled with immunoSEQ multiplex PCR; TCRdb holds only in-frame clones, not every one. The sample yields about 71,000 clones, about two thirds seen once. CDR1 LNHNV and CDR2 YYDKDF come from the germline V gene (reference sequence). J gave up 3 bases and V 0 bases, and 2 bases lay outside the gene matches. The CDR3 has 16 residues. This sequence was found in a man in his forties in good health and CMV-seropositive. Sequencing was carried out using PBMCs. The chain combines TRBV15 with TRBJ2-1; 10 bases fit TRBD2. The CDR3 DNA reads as TGTGCCACCAGCAGAGATCTAGCGGGGGTCTACAATGAGCAGTTCTTC. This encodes CATSRDLAGVYNEQFF.